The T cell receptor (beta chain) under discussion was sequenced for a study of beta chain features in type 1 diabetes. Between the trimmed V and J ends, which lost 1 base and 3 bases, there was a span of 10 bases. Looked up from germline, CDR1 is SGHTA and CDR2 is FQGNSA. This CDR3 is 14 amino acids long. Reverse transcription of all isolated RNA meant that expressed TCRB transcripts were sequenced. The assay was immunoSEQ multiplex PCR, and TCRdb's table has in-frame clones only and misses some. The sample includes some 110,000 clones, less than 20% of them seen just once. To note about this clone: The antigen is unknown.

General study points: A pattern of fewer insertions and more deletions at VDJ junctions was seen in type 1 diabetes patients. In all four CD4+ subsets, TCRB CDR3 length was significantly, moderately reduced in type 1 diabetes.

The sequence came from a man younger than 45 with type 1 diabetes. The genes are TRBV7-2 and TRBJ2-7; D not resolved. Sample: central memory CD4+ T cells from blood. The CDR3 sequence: CASSLDGRDYEQYF. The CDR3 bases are TGTGCCAGCAGCTTAGACGGCAGAGACTACGAGCAGTACTTC. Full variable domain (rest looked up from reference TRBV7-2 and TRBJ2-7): GAGVSQSPSNKVTEKGKDVELRCDPISGHTALYWYRQSLGQGLEFLIYFQGNSAPDKSGLPSDRFSAERTGGSVSTLTIQRTQQEDSAVYLCASSLDGRDYEQYFGPGTRLTVT.